This is a list of T cell receptor beta chains from one sample in a study of blood T cells in healthy people across ages. TCRdb redid the calling of the 5' RACE reads with MiXCR, one entry per CDR3 protein. The repertoire holds 1.5 million to 2 million distinct CDR3 sequences, with around half as singletons. The sample taken for sequencing was blood. The receptors were gathered from a woman between 40 and 50 years old in good health. Each CDR3 is given with its conserved first and last residue. Fields, in order: V gene, J gene, clone size, D gene, CDR3 DNA, CDR3 protein. A D gene is named only where the DNA matches it firmly. Clone size is shown for a subset of rows, as once, few, many or a class of expanded clone.

v_call: TRBV6-5
j_call: TRBJ2-5
clone_size: few
d_call: TRBD1
cdr3_nt: TGTGCCAGCAGTTACGACAGGGGAGTAGAGACCCAGTACTTC
cdr3_aa: CASSYDRGVETQYF

v_call: TRBV6-1
j_call: TRBJ2-7
clone_size: -
d_call: TRBD2
cdr3_nt: TGTGCCAGCAAGGGACTAGCGGGGGGCCACTCCTACAATGAGCAGTACTTC
cdr3_aa: CASKGLAGGHSYNEQYF

v_call: TRBV29-1
j_call: TRBJ1-1
clone_size: many
d_call: TRBD1
cdr3_nt: TGCAGCGTTGAAGATCGGCCAGGGGGCACTGAAGCTTTCTTT
cdr3_aa: CSVEDRPGGTEAFF

v_call: TRBV9
j_call: TRBJ2-1
clone_size: few
d_call: -
cdr3_nt: TGTGCCAGCAGCGTAGGTGGACCAGGGCAAAGTGAGCAGTTCTTC
cdr3_aa: CASSVGGPGQSEQFF

v_call: TRBV28
j_call: TRBJ2-1
clone_size: few
d_call: TRBD2
cdr3_nt: TGTGCCAGCAGTTTGGGGGGTAGCGGGGCGCACTCCTACAATGAGCAGTTCTTC
cdr3_aa: CASSLGGSGAHSYNEQFF

v_call: TRBV20-1
j_call: TRBJ2-1
clone_size: -
d_call: -
cdr3_nt: TGCAGTGCCTATAACCCAACCTGGGATGAGCAGTTCTTC
cdr3_aa: CSAYNPTWDEQFF

v_call: TRBV28
j_call: TRBJ2-7
clone_size: -
d_call: -
cdr3_nt: TGTGCCAGCAGTTCCATACCACACAGGGCTAACTCCTACGAGCAGTACTTC
cdr3_aa: CASSSIPHRANSYEQYF

v_call: TRBV27
j_call: TRBJ1-6
clone_size: -
d_call: TRBD1
cdr3_nt: TGTGCCAGCAGTCCACTCAGGACAGGGGGACGGCCACCCCTCCACTTT
cdr3_aa: CASSPLRTGGRPPLHF

v_call: TRBV25-1
j_call: TRBJ1-4
clone_size: -
d_call: -
cdr3_nt: TGTGCCAGCAGTGCAATACAGGGAATCGGAAAACTGTTTTTT
cdr3_aa: CASSAIQGIGKLFF

v_call: TRBV24-1
j_call: TRBJ2-7
clone_size: -
d_call: -
cdr3_nt: TGTGCCACCAGTGAAAATTTTGCAGGGGGGATCCACGAGCAGTACTTC
cdr3_aa: CATSENFAGGIHEQYF

v_call: TRBV7-2
j_call: TRBJ2-1
clone_size: few
d_call: TRBD2
cdr3_nt: TGTGCCAGCAGCTTAAGGGGCGGACTAGTCCCAGTTGAGCAGTTCTTC
cdr3_aa: CASSLRGGLVPVEQFF

v_call: TRBV7-8
j_call: TRBJ1-2
clone_size: -
d_call: -
cdr3_nt: TGTGCCAGCAGCTTTGCCCAGCTGGGGGGCACTAACTATGGCTACACCTTC
cdr3_aa: CASSFAQLGGTNYGYTF

v_call: TRBV5-1
j_call: TRBJ1-4
clone_size: few
d_call: -
cdr3_nt: TGCGCCAGCAGCTTCACTATCCCGGCCCCAAAGTCGTCCGAAAAACTGTTTTTT
cdr3_aa: CASSFTIPAPKSSEKLFF

v_call: TRBV20-1
j_call: TRBJ2-1
clone_size: few
d_call: -
cdr3_nt: TGCAGTGCTAGAGCCACAGGGTTAGGGCAGTTCTTC
cdr3_aa: CSARATGLGQFF

v_call: TRBV13
j_call: TRBJ2-6
clone_size: -
d_call: -
cdr3_nt: TGTGCCAGCAGCCAGGGTCTGTCAAACGTCCTGACTTTC
cdr3_aa: CASSQGLSNVLTF

v_call: TRBV4-1
j_call: TRBJ2-7
clone_size: -
d_call: TRBD1
cdr3_nt: TGCGCCAGCAGCCAAGGGCCGACAGGGCTCTCCTACGAGCAGTACTTC
cdr3_aa: CASSQGPTGLSYEQYF

v_call: TRBV4-3
j_call: TRBJ2-1
clone_size: -
d_call: TRBD1
cdr3_nt: TGCGCCAGCAGCCAAGGTGGACAGGCAGCGAATGAGCAGTTCTTC
cdr3_aa: CASSQGGQAANEQFF

v_call: TRBV28
j_call: TRBJ2-7
clone_size: few
d_call: -
cdr3_nt: TGTGCCAGCAGTCCTCAGACAGGGAGGAACGAGCAGTACTTC
cdr3_aa: CASSPQTGRNEQYF

v_call: TRBV20-1
j_call: TRBJ2-3
clone_size: -
d_call: -
cdr3_nt: TGCAGTGCTCTTAAGGGCGGGAACACAGATACGCAGTATTTT
cdr3_aa: CSALKGGNTDTQYF

v_call: TRBV7-2
j_call: TRBJ1-2
clone_size: -
d_call: -
cdr3_nt: TGTGCCAGCAGCTTAGGGAATTCGGCGCCCTATGGCTACACCTTC
cdr3_aa: CASSLGNSAPYGYTF

v_call: TRBV28
j_call: TRBJ2-6
clone_size: -
d_call: -
cdr3_nt: TGTGCCAGCAGTTTGGGACATAGCGGTGGGGCCAACGTCCTGACTTTC
cdr3_aa: CASSLGHSGGANVLTF

v_call: TRBV29-1
j_call: TRBJ2-3
clone_size: -
d_call: -
cdr3_nt: TGCGGCGTTGACACAGGGAGGGCAGATACGCAGTATTTT
cdr3_aa: CGVDTGRADTQYF

v_call: TRBV7-2
j_call: TRBJ2-1
clone_size: -
d_call: -
cdr3_nt: TGTGCCAGCAGCCCATACCAGGGGGGTGGATACAATGAGCAGTTCTTC
cdr3_aa: CASSPYQGGGYNEQFF